These 22 T cell receptor beta chains were sequenced from one sample in a study of cytomegalovirus exposure and HLA in healthy donors. Method: immunoSEQ multiplex PCR; TCRdb's copy keeps in-frame clones and lacks some. The sample gives about 220,000 clones, over 80% of which show up once; around an eighth is in the top ten. Sequencing used PBMCs. The receptors were sampled from a woman between 25 and 40 years old in good health and CMV-seropositive.

V and J are TRBV2 and TRBJ1-2; the D is unclear. Germline CDR1 and CDR2: SNHLY and FYNNEI. The CDR3 is 15 amino acids. V lost 1 base, J lost 3 bases, and 12 bases lay in between. CDR3 bases: TGTGCCAGCAGTGAAGAGTTGATAGGGTACTATGGCTACACCTTC. It yields the protein CASSEELIGYYGYTF.

The chain recombines TRBV30 with TRBJ2-1; D is undetermined. V was cut by 0 bases and J by 1 base, with 10 bases left in between. This CDR3 has 15 residues. The germline CDR1 and CDR2 sequences are GTSNPN and SVGIG (reference sequence). The CDR3 sequence is CAWSVSPGSYNEQFF. The CDR3 DNA sequence: TGTGCCTGGAGTGTATCGCCAGGTTCCTACAATGAGCAGTTCTTC.

This clone was observed once. The chain recombines TRBV28 with TRBJ2-5; TRBD2 aligns across 7 bases. The germline V gene has CDR1 MDHEN and CDR2 SYDVKM. J gave up 1 base and V 5 bases, and 13 bases lay outside the gene matches. The CDR3 runs 17 residues. The CDR3 loop is CASSPGWAGDIQETQYF. CDR3 nucleotides: TGTGCCAGCAGTCCCGGATGGGCGGGAGACATCCAAGAGACCCAGTACTTC.

The genes are TRBV27 and TRBJ2-7; 13 bases fit TRBD2. CDR1 and CDR2 (germline): MNHEY, SMNVEV (reference sequence). This CDR3 contains 15 residues. J was trimmed by 6 bases and V by 5 bases; bases with no gene match: 7. CDR3 coding DNA: TGTGCCAGCAGTAAAACTAGCGGGAGGGTGAGCGAGCAGTACTTC. This translates into CASSKTSGRVSEQYF.

V is TRBV5-1 and J is TRBJ2-3; 8 bases align to TRBD2. The germline V gene has CDR1 SGHRS and CDR2 YFSETQ. This CDR3 region has 14 residues. After removal of 1 base from V and 3 bases from J, the junction contained 1 base not matched to a gene. The CDR3 reads CASSLTSGTDTQYF. The DNA of the CDR3 is TGCGCCAGCAGCTTGACTAGCGGAACAGATACGCAGTATTTT. Full variable domain (missing parts from reference TRBV5-1 and TRBJ2-3): KAGVTQTPRYLIKTRGQQVTLSCSPISGHRSVSWYQQTPGQGLQFLFEYFSETQRNKGNFPGRFSGRQFSNSRSEMNVSTLELGDSALYLCASSLTSGTDTQYFGPGTRLTVL.

V gene TRBV4-1 combines with J gene TRBJ1-5, with 7 bases fitting TRBD1. V lost 3 bases to trimming and J lost 1 base; unmatched junction nucleotides: 3. This CDR3 region has 15 residues. The V gene's germline CDR1 is MGHRA and CDR2 YSYEKL. In DNA, the CDR3 is TGCGCCAGCAGCCATGCACAGGGGAGCAATCAGCCCCAGCATTTT. Translation: CASSHAQGSNQPQHF.

The chain employs TRBV25-1 and TRBJ1-1; the D gene is possibly TRBD1 (6 bases). CDR1 is MGHDK, CDR2 SYGVNS, per germline. The CDR3 length is 13 residues. V gave up 9 bases and J gave up 6 bases, with 17 bases separating them. CDR3 in amino acids: CASTKGGLAEAFF. In DNA, the CDR3 is TGTGCCAGTACCAAGGGGGGGTTGGCTGAAGCTTTCTTT.

The V call is TRBV4-1, the J call TRBJ2-3, with 14 bases fitting TRBD2. Germline V gene lookup returns CDR1 MGHRA and CDR2 YSYEKL. V was clipped by 5 bases and J by 4 bases; unmatched bases: 5. CDR3 length: 16 residues. The CDR3 loop is CASSTRGLAGADTQYF. The CDR3, as DNA: TGCGCCAGCAGCACACGGGGACTAGCGGGAGCAGATACGCAGTATTTT.

The chain is built from TRBV5-6 and TRBJ2-6; D might be TRBD1 (5 bases). CDR1 SGHDT and CDR2 YYEEEE come from the germline V gene. CDR3 size: 16 residues. V lost 0 bases, J lost 4 bases, and 11 bases lay in between. The DNA of the CDR3 is TGTGCCAGCAGCTTGGCCAGGGCTTCAGGGGCCAACGTCCTGACTTTC. Translation gives CASSLARASGANVLTF.

The V call is TRBV29-1, the J call TRBJ1-5; D remains unclear. V dropped 6 bases and J dropped 3 bases, with 12 bases sitting between them. CDR1 is SQVTM, CDR2 ANQGSEA, per germline. This CDR3 comprises 13 residues. The CDR3: CSVRPDVNQPQHF. DNA for the CDR3: TGCAGCGTCCGCCCGGACGTCAATCAGCCCCAGCATTTT.

This chain uses TRBV7-2 with TRBJ2-7; no definite D call. The V gene's germline CDR1 is SGHTA and CDR2 FQGNSA. The CDR3 contains 12 residues. The ends were cut back, 1 base at V and 5 bases at J, with 6 bases in the middle. The CDR3 DNA follows: TGTGCCAGCAGCTTAGTGGGCCACGAGCAGTACTTC. It is translated as CASSLVGHEQYF.

The V call is TRBV30, the J call TRBJ2-2; the D gene is possibly TRBD2 (5 bases). CDR3 length: 14 residues. V was shortened by 0 bases and J by 3 bases, with 8 bases between the two germline ends. CDR1 and CDR2 (germline): GTSNPN, SVGIG (reference sequence). This chain's CDR3 is CAWSVPGYTGELFF. DNA for the CDR3: TGTGCCTGGAGTGTCCCGGGGTACACCGGGGAGCTGTTTTTT.

The genes are TRBV5-4 and TRBJ2-1; a possible D gene is TRBD2 (6 bases). Germline lookup yields CDR1 SGHNT and CDR2 YYREEE (reference sequence). This CDR3 spans 12 amino acids. The V end was cut by 6 bases, the J end by 3 bases, with 7 bases between. The DNA for the CDR3 is TGTGCCAGCAAGGAGGGCTACAATGAGCAGTTCTTC. Translating it yields CASKEGYNEQFF.

This rearrangement joins TRBV9 to TRBJ2-7; D call uncertain. V was clipped by 3 bases and J by 3 bases, with 16 bases between them. In germline, CDR1 is SGDLS, CDR2 YYNGEE. The CDR3 has 15 amino acids. CDR3 protein: CASSGASVGVYEQYF. The CDR3 nucleotides read TGTGCCAGCAGCGGGGCCTCGGTTGGGGTCTACGAGCAGTACTTC.

This sequence joins TRBV6-5 and TRBJ2-6; D remains unclear. This CDR3 is 16 amino acids long. The germline CDR1 and CDR2 sequences are MNHEY and SVGAGI. The ends were cut back, 0 bases at V and 4 bases at J, with 10 bases in the middle. CDR3 region: CASSYSWASGANVLTF. CDR3 sequence (DNA): TGTGCCAGCAGTTACTCCTGGGCTTCCGGGGCCAACGTCCTGACTTTC.

The genes are TRBV5-1 and TRBJ1-1, with a weak D call TRBD1 (6 bases). V gave up 0 bases and J gave up 3 bases, with 9 bases separating them. CDR1 and CDR2 (germline): SGHRS, YFSETQ. The length of the CDR3 is 14 residues. The CDR3 bases are TGCGCCAGCAGCTTGGGACAGGAGGACACTGAAGCTTTCTTT. The encoded protein is CASSLGQEDTEAFF.

The chain combines TRBV7-2 with TRBJ2-1, with D tentatively TRBD2 (5 bases). Germline assignment: CDR1 SGHTA and CDR2 FQGNSA. The CDR3 has 13 amino acids. V lost 1 base and J 9 bases, leaving 10 bases between the germline ends. CDR3 sequence: CASSLGPRGEQFF. Here the CDR3 DNA reads TGTGCCAGCAGCTTAGGGCCCCGGGGTGAGCAGTTCTTC.

The chain couples TRBV6-1 to TRBJ2-7; D could derive from TRBD1 or TRBD2 (5 bases each). The CDR3 extends over 14 amino acids. V gave up 2 bases and J gave up 8 bases, with 16 bases separating them. The germline V gene has CDR1 MNHNS and CDR2 SASEGT. The CDR3: CASSEWGTDGKQYF. The CDR3 DNA reads as TGTGCCAGCAGTGAATGGGGGACCGACGGGAAGCAGTACTTC.

This rearrangement joins TRBV4-1 to TRBJ2-2; 9 nucleotides line up with TRBD1. This CDR3 comprises 17 residues. Losses at the gene ends were 2 bases for V and 4 bases for J; bases not matched to a gene: 8. Germline values: CDR1 MGHRA, CDR2 YSYEKL. DNA for the CDR3: TGCGCCAGCAGCCAAATAACCGGGACAGGGAGCACCGGGGAGCTGTTTTTT. It encodes CASSQITGTGSTGELFF.

The chain combines TRBV6-5 with TRBJ2-1; 9 nucleotides align to TRBD1. V lost 5 bases to trimming and J lost 6 bases; unmatched junction nucleotides: 8. CDR1 and CDR2 from the germline V gene are MNHEY and SVGAGI. The CDR3 runs to 15 residues. CDR3 amino acids: CASSKQGARPNEQFF. CDR3 coding DNA: TGTGCCAGCAGTAAACAGGGGGCCCGTCCCAATGAGCAGTTCTTC.

This clone has only one observation. V usage is TRBV6-5 and J usage is TRBJ2-5, with 8 nucleotides matching TRBD1. CDR3 length: 16 residues. V shed 4 bases, J shed 2 bases, and the junction held 9 bases outside the gene matches. From germline, CDR1 is MNHEY and CDR2 SVGAGI. This CDR3 is CASSSTQDREQETQYF. CDR3 sequence (DNA): TGTGCCAGCAGTTCTACTCAGGACAGGGAACAAGAGACCCAGTACTTC.

The chain carries TRBV11-2 and TRBJ2-1; D call uncertain. V was pared by 8 bases and J by 7 bases, with 21 bases between. The CDR3 has 15 amino acids. Germline V CDR1 and CDR2: SGHAT, FQNNGV. CDR3 region: CASGRPSRVVNEQFF. CDR3 coding DNA: TGTGCCAGCGGAAGACCGTCAAGGGTTGTAAATGAGCAGTTCTTC.